Described below is a single T cell receptor (beta chain) sequence and its context. What it binds is unknown. This specimen belongs to a study of memory CD4+ T cells and cytomegalovirus serostatus. Study as a whole: Of the healthy Belgian adults, fewer than 10 were CMV seropositive and approximately 24 seronegative.

Study observations and caveats: Of under 200 reported CMV TCRbeta sequences, some 67 were found in memory CD4+ repertoires. CMV serostatus prediction reached median AUC approximately 0.95, or 0.91 with US-trained model.

This CDR3 region has 12 residues. Germline trimming cut 5 bases from V and 12 bases from J; bases unmatched to any gene: 9. Germline values: CDR1 MDHEN, CDR2 SYDVKM. The protocol was immunoSEQ multiplex PCR, while the TCRdb copy is restricted to in-frame clones and leaves out a portion. The sample lists about 56,000 clones, about 73% occurring once. Single viable CD3+CD4+CD8-CD45RO+ cells were sorted as the memory CD4+ T cells. The chain is built from TRBV28 and TRBJ2-7; 8 bases match TRBD2. Sample: memory CD4+ T cells from blood. The clonotype was recovered from an adult in good health and CMV-seropositive. CDR3 nucleotides: TGTGCCAGCAGTCCCCCGGGGGGGATGCTGTACTTC. Its protein product is CASSPPGGMLYF. The full variable domain, rest sourced from reference TRBV28 and TRBJ2-7, is DVKVTQSSRYLVKRTGEKVFLECVQDMDHENMFWYRQDPGLGLRLIYFSYDVKMKEKGDIPEGYSVSREKKERFSLILESASTNQTSMYLCASSPPGGMLYFGPGTRLTVT.